These 9 T cell receptor beta chains share one sample of origin, sequenced in a study of blood T cells in healthy people across ages (dated by TCRdb to the mid-2010s). Library generation was performed with 5' RACE. Sequencing relied on an Illumina HiSeq 2500. A second PCR of roughly 7 to 12 cycles was performed with a sample-barcoded 5' primer and a J-beta primer mix. TCRdb's own reprocessing of the public reads used fastp at Q25 and MiXCR and kept productive beta chains. When rows share a CDR3 protein, they turn into one entry using the most common DNA and genes. This sample holds approximately 850,000 distinct CDR3 sequences; under 55% were observed only once. The ten largest account for roughly 18% of the sample. Input material: blood. All receptors derive from a man in his sixties in good health.

This clonotype was counted between two and nine times. The rearrangement joins TRBV4-3 to TRBJ2-7; TRBD2 agrees at 11 bases. Germline assignment: CDR1 LGHNA and CDR2 YSLEER. CDR3 length: 18 residues. V lost 4 bases, J lost 0 bases, and 11 bases stayed unmatched. The CDR3 here is CASSLWPTSGANSYEQYF. The CDR3 DNA reads TGCGCCAGCAGCCTATGGCCGACTAGCGGGGCAAACTCCTACGAGCAGTACTTC.

This clonotype occurred once. The chain links TRBV2 to TRBJ1-5; 9 bases line up with TRBD1. Germline V gene data show CDR1 as SNHLY and CDR2 as FYNNEI. The V gene end was trimmed by 6 bases and the J gene end by 7 bases; junction bases not matched to a gene: 4. CDR3 length: 13 residues. The DNA for the CDR3 is TGTGCCAGCAGCGGGACAGGGCAACAGCCCCAGCATTTT. Residues: CASSGTGQQPQHF. The full variable domain, with the rest looked up from reference TRBV2 and TRBJ1-5, is EPEVTQTPSHQVTQMGQEVILRCVPISNHLYFYWYRQILGQKVEFLVSFYNNEISEKSEIFDDQFSVERPDGSNFTLKIRSTKLEDSAMYFCASSGTGQQPQHFGDGTRLSIL.

The chain employs TRBV30 and TRBJ2-7; D ambiguous. The V end was cut by 0 bases, the J end by 4 bases, with 13 bases between. CDR3 length: 14 residues. Germline V gene sequence: CDR1 GTSNPN, CDR2 SVGIG (reference sequence). The CDR3 DNA reads TGTGCCTGGAGTGTGGGCGGCCCCGTATACGAGCAGTACTTC. It specifies CAWSVGGPVYEQYF.

This chain joins TRBV5-1 and TRBJ1-1; D uncertain. Trimming cost V 1 base and J 0 bases, with 10 bases left between them. The CDR3 loop spans 15 amino acids. In germline, CDR1 is SGHRS, CDR2 YFSETQ. The CDR3 bases are TGCGCCAGCAGCTTGCGACCTTCCATGAACACTGAAGCTTTCTTT. This encodes CASSLRPSMNTEAFF.

This clonotype was seen only once. The chain has TRBV20-1 and TRBJ1-5, with no clear D. This CDR3 has 13 amino acids. Germline CDR1 DFQATT, CDR2 SNEGSKA (reference sequence). V was trimmed by 1 base and J by 5 bases, leaving 9 bases between them. CDR3 residues: CSARASVDQPQHF. CDR3 bases: TGCAGTGCTAGAGCCAGCGTGGATCAGCCCCAGCATTTT.

DNA for the CDR3: TGTGCCGGAGGGGATTCTGGTTACGAGCAGTACTTC. This translates into CAGGDSGYEQYF. The V and J genes are TRBV6-1 and TRBJ2-7; a possible D gene is TRBD2 (6 bases). V lost 11 bases to trimming and J lost 4 bases, with 15 bases between them. Germline V gene sequence: CDR1 MNHNS, CDR2 SASEGT. This CDR3 has 12 residues.

Many counts were recorded for this clonotype. The chain couples TRBV7-2 to TRBJ1-1; tentatively, D is TRBD1 (5 bases). Trimming took off 2 bases at V and 4 bases at J, with 17 bases between the two ends. Germline V CDR1 and CDR2: SGHTA, FQGNSA. CDR3 length: 16 amino acids. The CDR3 loop reads CASSLYVGTQLTEAFF. CDR3 coding DNA: TGTGCCAGCAGCTTATATGTCGGGACCCAACTCACTGAAGCTTTCTTT.

This clonotype was counted at least ten times. J is TRBJ2-1 and V is TRBV6-1, with D hard to call. V gave up 5 bases and J gave up 0 bases, with 8 bases separating them. The CDR3 consists of 14 residues. Germline CDR1 MNHNS, CDR2 SASEGT. CDR3 protein: CASSSKSSYNEQFF. As DNA, the CDR3 is TGTGCCAGCAGTTCCAAAAGCTCCTACAATGAGCAGTTCTTC.

The V and J genes are TRBV7-2 and TRBJ2-5; TRBD1 is a possible D gene (5 bases). Trimming took 5 bases from V and 11 from J, leaving 27 bases between them. The CDR3 is 16 residues long. Germline lookup yields CDR1 SGHTA and CDR2 FQGNSA. The CDR3 here is CASSLLQGLFVNEQYF. The CDR3 bases are TGTGCCAGCAGCCTCCTTCAGGGTTTATTTGTCAATGAGCAGTACTTC.